Sequencing of this T cell receptor (beta chain) was carried out in a study of identical twins. Study conclusions and caveats: The degree of excess twin sharing was weaker in beta out-of-frame sequences.

About this clonotype itself: What it binds is unknown.

TCRdb re-derived calls from the 5' RACE reads in MiXCR, one entry per CDR3 protein. Here the sample spans 1.5 million to 2 million distinct CDR3 sequences, about 32% being singletons. There are 14 residues in the CDR3. Germline loops: CDR1 MNHEY, CDR2 SMNVEV (reference sequence). V was trimmed by 5 bases and J by 11 bases, leaving 21 bases between them. V gene TRBV27 combines with J gene TRBJ2-5, with D hard to call. This clonotype was sampled from a newborn girl in good health. Sequencing was carried out using cord blood. The CDR3 protein is CASSPTALYGKQYF. In DNA, the CDR3 is TGTGCCAGCAGTCCCACTGCCCTATATGGGAAGCAGTACTTC.